This is a list of T cell receptor beta chains from one sample in a study of molecular identifiers for immune sequencing clone quantification. TCRdb re-called the PCR reads through MiXCR, storing one row per CDR3 protein. The sample holds about 640,000 distinct CDR3 sequences; about 20% are singletons and the top ten take 0.7% to 1%. Source material: naive CD8+ T cells from blood, with Jurkat cell RNA spiked in. The receptors were sampled from a human donor in good health. Some libraries in this study had Jurkat cell RNA spiked in. Both conserved end residues are part of each CDR3. Fields, in order: D gene, clone size, J gene, V gene, CDR3 DNA, CDR3 protein. D genes are given only for firm matches. Clone size appears in some rows only: once, few, many, or a class for an expanded clone.

-,many,TRBJ2-7,TRBV15,TGTGCCACCAGCAGATCATATCACGAGCAGTACTTC,CATSRSYHEQYF
-,many,TRBJ1-6,TRBV6-1,TGTGCCAGCAGTGGAACTGTTAGGGACACCTATAATTCACCCCTCCACTTT,CASSGTVRDTYNSPLHF
TRBD2,few,TRBJ2-1,TRBV6-4,TGTGCCAGCAGTGACCCACCGGGACTAGCATTCGATGAGCAGTTCTTC,CASSDPPGLAFDEQFF
TRBD1,few,TRBJ1-2,TRBV7-9,TGTGCCAGCAGCTTCGCAGGGGGCTATGGCTACACCTTC,CASSFAGGYGYTF
-,-,TRBJ2-7,TRBV6-2/TRBV6-3,TGTGCCAGCAGCACCGGGGGCATCCTTCGGGGGCGGATCTCCTACGAGCAGTACTTC,CASSTGGILRGRISYEQYF
-,many,TRBJ2-3,TRBV7-9,TGTGCCAGCAGCTTAGAGAGTCATACGCAGTATTTT,CASSLESHTQYF
-,-,TRBJ1-6,TRBV3-1,TGTGCCAGCAGCCCCAAGGGTGATTACTCCTATAATTCACCCCTCCACTTT,CASSPKGDYSYNSPLHF
TRBD1,-,TRBJ1-2,TRBV4-2,TGTGCCAGCAGCCACGAAGGACAGGGTAATGGCTACACCTTC,CASSHEGQGNGYTF
TRBD2,many,TRBJ2-3,TRBV6-2/TRBV6-3,TGTGCCAGCAACATAGCGGGGAACCCCACAGATACGCAGTATTTT,CASNIAGNPTDTQYF
-,-,TRBJ2-7,TRBV27,TGTGCCACCCGGGGGTACCCAACCTCCTACGAGCAGTACTTC,CATRGYPTSYEQYF
-,few,TRBJ2-7,TRBV30,TGTGCCTGGAGCGCGGACCGTTACGAGCAGTACTTC,CAWSADRYEQYF
-,few,TRBJ1-4,TRBV7-2,TGTGCCAGCAGCTTGCCGGTTAATGAAAAACTGTTTTTT,CASSLPVNEKLFF
-,many,TRBJ2-7,TRBV30,TGTGCCTGGAGTGTTGGGGTTTGGGAGCAGTACTTC,CAWSVGVWEQYF
-,-,TRBJ1-1,TRBV6-1,TGTGCCAGCAGAATGGGGGGTTACACTGAAGCTTTCTTT,CASRMGGYTEAFF
TRBD2,-,TRBJ2-5,TRBV4-1,TGCGCCAGCAGCCGAGGTCTAACCGAACCGGGACTAGCGGCCCAAGAGACCCAGTACTTC,CASSRGLTEPGLAAQETQYF
TRBD1,few,TRBJ2-3,TRBV29-1,TGCAGCGTTGATCGTCCGGGACAGGGATTATCAGATACGCAGTATTTT,CSVDRPGQGLSDTQYF
-,many,TRBJ2-3,TRBV12-5,TGTGCTAGTGGAGATGACAGGTTAAGCACAGATACGCAGTATTTT,CASGDDRLSTDTQYF
-,many,TRBJ2-4,TRBV7-9,TGTGCCAGCAGCTTAGGAGGGGCCAAAAACATTCAGTACTTC,CASSLGGAKNIQYF
TRBD1,-,TRBJ1-2,TRBV12-3/TRBV12-4,TGTGCCAGCAGCCCTGGGACAGGGATAGCGCCGAACTATGGCTACACCTTC,CASSPGTGIAPNYGYTF
TRBD1,-,TRBJ2-1,TRBV4-1,TGCGCCAGCAGCCCGGGACAGGTTGGGTACAATGAGCAGTTCTTC,CASSPGQVGYNEQFF
-,-,TRBJ1-1,TRBV25-1,TGTGCCAGCAGTGATGGGGGTGGAGGGTTCACTGAAGCTTTCTTT,CASSDGGGGFTEAFF
TRBD1,many,TRBJ2-4,TRBV2,TGTGCCAGCAGTCGACAGGGGGAAGCCAAAAACATTCAGTACTTC,CASSRQGEAKNIQYF
TRBD2,many,TRBJ2-3,TRBV7-9,TGTGCCAGCAGCCCTACTAGCGGGCCTACCACAGATACGCAGTATTTT,CASSPTSGPTTDTQYF
-,many,TRBJ2-2,TRBV7-9,TGTGCCAGCAGCTCTTTCAGGGGCCGCGGGGAGCTGTTTTTT,CASSSFRGRGELFF
-,many,TRBJ2-3,TRBV20-1,TGCAGTGCTAGAGTTCGGACTAGCACAGATACGCAGTATTTT,CSARVRTSTDTQYF
-,many,TRBJ1-1,TRBV20-1,TGCAGCGCCCCAACGAAGGGGACCTCTGAAGCTTTCTTT,CSAPTKGTSEAFF
-,many,TRBJ2-1,TRBV20-1,TGCACATACCGGGTCCCCGACCTTCCCGCCGCCAATGAGCAGTTCTTC,CTYRVPDLPAANEQFF
TRBD1,many,TRBJ1-5,TRBV19,TGTGCCAGTAGTTGGGACAGTTATAGCAATCAGCCCCAGCATTTT,CASSWDSYSNQPQHF
-,few,TRBJ2-7,TRBV5-4,TGTGCCAGCCGGGGGGCGGGGGACTACGAGCAGTACTTC,CASRGAGDYEQYF
-,-,TRBJ2-7,TRBV5-6,TGTGCCAGCAGCTTACAGGAGACCGAGCAGTACTTC,CASSLQETEQYF
TRBD1,-,TRBJ1-2,TRBV30,TGTGCCTGGAGTGTTGATATACTAACGGACAGGGGAGGCTACACCTTC,CAWSVDILTDRGGYTF
-,many,TRBJ2-7,TRBV7-9,TGTGCCAGCAGTCGGACCGCCAGTCCCTACGAGCAGTACTTC,CASSRTASPYEQYF
-,many,TRBJ1-5,TRBV4-3,TGCGCCAGCAGCCAAGAGCACGCTAGCAATCAGCCCCAGCATTTT,CASSQEHASNQPQHF
-,many,TRBJ1-4,TRBV6-5,TGTGCCAGCAGACCTCGTTTGGTTGGAGCAACTAATGAAAAACTGTTTTTT,CASRPRLVGATNEKLFF
TRBD2,few,TRBJ2-1,TRBV7-2,TGTGCCAGCAGCCAAAGACTAGCGGGGGATCTCTACAATGAGCAGTTCTTC,CASSQRLAGDLYNEQFF
-,many,TRBJ1-1,TRBV12-3/TRBV12-4,TGTGCCAGCAGTTTGGGGGGACACTCGGGTGCTTTCTTT,CASSLGGHSGAFF
TRBD2,many,TRBJ2-5,TRBV4-3,TGCGCCAGCAGCCGAGGGACTAGCGGGGCCCAAGAGACCCAGTACTTC,CASSRGTSGAQETQYF
-,few,TRBJ2-7,TRBV20-1,TGCAGTGCTAAGGGCAACGACTACGAGCAGTACTTC,CSAKGNDYEQYF
-,many,TRBJ2-3,TRBV6-6,TGTGCCAGCAGTTTAGACTCTAGCACAGATACGCAGTATTTT,CASSLDSSTDTQYF
-,many,TRBJ1-4,TRBV12-5,TGTGCTAGTGGTTTGGAAACTTTGCGGGGCTTCTCTTTT,CASGLETLRGFSF
-,-,TRBJ2-7,TRBV23-1,TGCGCCAGCAGTCAATCTGCTTTGGCAGGGAACTACGAGCAGTACTTC,CASSQSALAGNYEQYF
TRBD2,many,TRBJ2-7,TRBV11-2,TGTGCCAGCAGCCCGGGACTAGCGGGGGAGGTAGCCTACGAGCAGTACTTC,CASSPGLAGEVAYEQYF
-,-,TRBJ2-2,TRBV24-1,TGTGCCACCAGTGATGTTGCCAGGGACACCGGGGAGCTGTTTTTT,CATSDVARDTGELFF
-,many,TRBJ2-3,TRBV6-5,TGTGCCAGCAGTCCTCTCCTAAGATCCACAGATACGCAGTATTTT,CASSPLLRSTDTQYF
-,many,TRBJ1-1,TRBV6-5,TGTGCCAGCAGTTATGGTGGTGGCACTGAAGCTTTCTTT,CASSYGGGTEAFF
TRBD2,-,TRBJ2-7,TRBV27,TGTGCCAGCAAGGCTAGCGGGGAATACGAGCAGTACTTC,CASKASGEYEQYF
-,few,TRBJ1-5,TRBV10-3,TGTGCCATCAGTGACGTCTCGACTGATAGCAATCAGCCCCAGCATTTT,CAISDVSTDSNQPQHF
-,-,TRBJ2-2,TRBV2,TGTGCCAGCAGCGACTCGATGGGACTCGACCGGAGCGGGGAGCTGTTTTTT,CASSDSMGLDRSGELFF
-,many,TRBJ2-7,TRBV28,TGTGCCAGCAGTTGGAGGGGGCAGGACGAGCAGTACTTC,CASSWRGQDEQYF
-,-,TRBJ2-7,TRBV21-1,TGTGCCAGCAGCGCACTAGCGGGGGGTTCCTACGAGCAGTACTTC,CASSALAGGSYEQYF
TRBD2,-,TRBJ2-7,TRBV4-2,TGTGCCAGCAGCCAAGAAAGGACTAGCGTGTTCTCCTACGAGCAGTACTTC,CASSQERTSVFSYEQYF